The present T cell receptor (beta chain) was sequenced within a study of blood T cells in healthy people across ages. The use of a sample-barcoded 5' primer and a J-beta primer mix characterized a second PCR of about 7 to 12 cycles. TCRdb re-called the 5' RACE reads with MiXCR, one entry per CDR3 protein. The table includes over 700,000 distinct CDR3 sequences, just under 25% detected once. The sample also formed part of further work on T cells of mothers and their children.

The sequence was obtained from a boy between 5 and 17 years old in good health. The sequenced material came from blood.

The CDR3 is CASSTFGRGPYEQYF. CDR3 DNA sequence: TGTGCCAGCAGTACATTCGGGCGGGGTCCCTACGAGCAGTACTTC. The chain employs TRBV6-1 and TRBJ2-7; tentatively, D is TRBD2 (6 bases). Germline CDR1 is MNHNS and CDR2 is SASEGT. Trimming removed 5 bases from V and 2 bases from J, with 16 bases in between. The CDR3 runs 15 residues.